Below, one T cell receptor beta chain is given with its context. Germline V lookup: CDR1 MNHEY, CDR2 SVGEGT. This CDR3 contains 21 residues. V shed 6 bases and J 5 bases; nucleotides not matched to a gene: 28. These data come from a study of low-dose radiotherapy and immunotherapy resistance in tumors. Study-level information: Patients of Cohort 1 had 0.5 Gy fractions every 2 weeks, which summed to 6.5 Gy. Treatment consisted of nivolumab 240 mg every two weeks and ipilimumab 1 mg/kg every six weeks, given intravenously to patients.

Time point indicated: after trial treatment. Treatment denoted: LDRT plus nivolumab, ipilimumab, low-dose cyclophosphamide and aspirin (RACIN trial). Donors, who were enrolled in a single-arm phase I dose-escalation trial, received nivolumab, ipilimumab, aspirin, low-dose cyclophosphamide and low-dose radiotherapy. With TRAV- and TRBV-specific primers, first-strand cDNA was made, covering the alpha and beta chains. Amplification, which lasted around 22 PCR cycles, used a constant-region primer and V-primer adapter to amplify TCRs. The authors amplified isolated mRNA by in vitro transcription. Via MiXCR, TCRdb re-called the reads, giving one row per CDR3 protein. The sample has some 100,000 distinct CDR3 sequences, less than 25% seen once.

The source is a female donor with ovarian cancer. The sample consisted of PBMCs, taken after low-dose radiotherapy plus immunotherapy. J is TRBJ2-5 and V is TRBV6-2 or TRBV6-3, with 9 bases matching TRBD2. The CDR3 sequence: CASSTGQLSREERGARETQYF. The CDR3 DNA reads TGTGCCAGCAGCACCGGACAGCTATCCCGAGAAGAGCGGGGGGCGAGGGAGACCCAGTACTTC.